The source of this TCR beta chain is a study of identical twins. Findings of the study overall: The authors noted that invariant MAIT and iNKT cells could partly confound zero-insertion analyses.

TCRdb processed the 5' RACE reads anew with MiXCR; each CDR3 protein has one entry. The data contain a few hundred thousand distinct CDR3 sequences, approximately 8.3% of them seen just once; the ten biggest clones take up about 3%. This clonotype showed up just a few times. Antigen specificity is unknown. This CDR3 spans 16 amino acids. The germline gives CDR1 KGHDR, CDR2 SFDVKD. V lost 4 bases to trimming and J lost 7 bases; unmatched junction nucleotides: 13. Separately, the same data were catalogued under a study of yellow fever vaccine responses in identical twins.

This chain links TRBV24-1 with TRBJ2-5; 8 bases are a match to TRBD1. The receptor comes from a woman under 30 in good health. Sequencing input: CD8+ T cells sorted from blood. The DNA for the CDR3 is TGTGCCACCAGTGAGCCCGGGACAGGAAGGTTCGTGACCCAGTACTTC. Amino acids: CATSEPGTGRFVTQYF.